The 3 T cell receptor beta chains given below trace back to one sample, sequenced in a study of blood T cells in healthy people across ages (dated by TCRdb to about 2015). The library was produced with 5' RACE. This sample was sequenced with an Illumina HiSeq 2500. The second PCR ran for about 6 to 12 cycles and used a J-beta primer mix along with a sample-barcoded 5' primer. TCRdb reanalyzed the raw reads on its own, using fastp at Q25 for trimming and MiXCR for clone calling, and kept in-frame beta chains. When rows share a CDR3 protein, they turn into one entry using the most common DNA and genes. Here the sample has some 700,000 distinct CDR3 sequences; around 40% occur a single time. The top ten constitute 20% to 25% of the sample. Input material: blood. Receptors originate from an older woman in good health.

On this clonotype: Possible read error: a much larger clone is one base away. This chain joins TRBV6-6 and TRBJ2-4, with TRBD1 identical over 8 bases. The J call may be mistaken, given a closer DNA end match to TRBJ2-7. CDR1 is MNHNY, CDR2 SVGAGI, per germline (reference sequence). This CDR3 contains 14 residues. The CDR3 sequence is CASSSRTGYYEQYF. CDR3 in DNA: TGTGCCAGCAGCTCCAGGACAGGGTACTACGAGCAGTACTTC.

This clonotype was recorded at least ten times. The J gene is TRBJ2-7, the V gene TRBV4-3; a weak D match, TRBD2 (7 bases). The CDR3 has 15 residues. V gave up 5 bases and J gave up 5 bases, with 19 bases separating them. Per the germline V gene, CDR1 is LGHNA and CDR2 is YSLEER. This CDR3 is CASSFQRTGGHEQYF. In DNA, the CDR3 is TGCGCCAGCAGCTTCCAACGGACGGGGGGCCACGAGCAGTACTTC.

The chain joins TRBV2 to TRBJ1-2; D unresolved. The V end was cut by 3 bases, the J end by 4 bases, with 18 bases between. Germline V gene lookup returns CDR1 SNHLY and CDR2 FYNNEI. CDR3 length: 16 amino acids. CDR3 DNA sequence: TGTGCCAGCAGTGAGGCAAACCGTCGGAGAAGCTATGGCTACACCTTC. Its protein product is CASSEANRRRSYGYTF. The full variable domain, its missing parts supplied by reference TRBV2 and TRBJ1-2, is EPEVTQTPSHQVTQMGQEVILRCVPISNHLYFYWYRQILGQKVEFLVSFYNNEISEKSEIFDDQFSVERPDGSNFTLKIRSTKLEDSAMYFCASSEANRRRSYGYTFGSGTRLTVV.